Shown below are 18 T cell receptor beta chains from a single sample sequenced in a study of T cell responses to AZD1222 COVID-19 vaccine. Sequencing used immunoSEQ multiplex PCR; TCRdb keeps in-frame clones, though not all of them. Of 150,000 or so clones listed, about 93% are singletons. The material was peripheral blood, obtained on day 0 of AZD1222 vaccination. The receptors were gathered from an adult in good health.

The chain joins TRBV4-1 to TRBJ1-3, with no clear D. V was trimmed by 4 bases and J by 0 bases, leaving 7 bases between them. CDR3 size: 14 residues. Germline-derived CDR1 and CDR2 are MGHRA and YSYEKL. The CDR3 sequence is CASSPRLSGNTIYF. The CDR3, as DNA: TGCGCCAGCAGCCCTCGACTCTCTGGAAACACCATATATTTT.

The genes are TRBV5-5 and TRBJ2-7; TRBD2 matches at 8 bases. J lost 0 bases, V lost 0 bases, and 2 bases had no gene match. The CDR3 runs 15 residues. Germline values: CDR1 SGHKS, CDR2 YYEKEE (reference sequence). The CDR3 spells CASSLGLAISYEQYF. CDR3 DNA sequence: TGTGCCAGCAGCTTGGGACTAGCGATCTCCTACGAGCAGTACTTC.

In DNA form, the CDR3 reads TGTGCCAGCAGCTTGGGGCTAGCGGGAGTTGGTGAGCAGTTCTTC. It encodes CASSLGLAGVGEQFF. The chain combines TRBV7-9 with TRBJ2-1; 10 positions agree with TRBD2. CDR1 is SEHNR, CDR2 FQNEAQ, per germline (reference sequence). V lost 3 bases, J lost 9 bases, and 8 bases stayed unmatched. There are 15 residues in the CDR3.

V gene TRBV29-1 combines with J gene TRBJ2-1; 11 bases are a match to TRBD2. Germline V gene sequence: CDR1 SQVTM, CDR2 ANQGSEA. This CDR3 contains 15 residues. The junction had 5 bases not matched to a gene; V was cut back by 0 bases and J by 7 bases. In nucleotides, the CDR3 is TGCAGCGTTGAAGATAGGCCTAGCGGGAGGAATGAGCAGTTCTTC. Encoded protein: CSVEDRPSGRNEQFF.

The chain uses TRBV6-4 and TRBJ2-2; 10 bases match TRBD2. The CDR3 is 17 residues long. Germline trimming cut 4 bases from V and 2 bases from J; bases unmatched to any gene: 7. Per the germline V gene, CDR1 is MRHNA and CDR2 is SNTAGT. The CDR3 nucleotides are TGTGCCAGCAGTGTGGCTAGCGGGAGAATTAACACCGGGGAGCTGTTTTTT. This translates into CASSVASGRINTGELFF.

This clone showed up just once. The J gene is TRBJ2-3, the V gene TRBV24-1, with D possibly being TRBD2 (5 bases). The length of the CDR3 is 14 residues. Trimming left V 4 bases short and J 5 bases short, with 12 bases between. Per germline, CDR1 KGHDR and CDR2 SFDVKD. CDR3: CATSESTRGDTQYF. The CDR3 coding sequence is TGTGCCACCAGTGAATCAACTAGAGGAGATACGCAGTATTTT.

The chain links TRBV6-4 to TRBJ1-5; a weak D match, TRBD1 (6 bases). V lost 7 bases and J 6 bases, leaving 25 bases between the germline ends. Germline V lookup: CDR1 MRHNA, CDR2 SNTAGT. This CDR3 spans 17 amino acids. CDR3 nucleotides: TGTGCCAGCACCAATTCCGGGGGGGGGCTCTTGGGTCAGCCCCAGCATTTT. Translation gives CASTNSGGGLLGQPQHF.

The chain has TRBV28 and TRBJ1-5, with D unclear. CDR1 is MDHEN, CDR2 SYDVKM, per germline. V dropped 5 bases and J dropped 4 bases, with 6 bases sitting between them. This CDR3 is built from 12 residues. The CDR3 region is CASSPQNQPQHF. The CDR3 DNA follows: TGTGCCAGCAGTCCTCAGAATCAGCCCCAGCATTTT.

The gene calls are TRBV6-1 and TRBJ2-5, with D tentatively TRBD1 (5 bases). Germline values: CDR1 MNHNS, CDR2 SASEGT. This CDR3 comprises 15 residues. The ends were cut back, 1 base at V and 7 bases at J, with 16 bases in the middle. The CDR3 nucleotides are TGTGCCAGCAGTGAAGACAGGCGATCGTATGGGACCCAGTACTTC. The encoded protein is CASSEDRRSYGTQYF.

The gene calls are TRBV5-6 and TRBJ1-5; D uncertain. The V end lost 1 base, the J end lost 5 bases, and 10 bases lay between the germline ends. CDR1 is SGHDT, CDR2 YYEEEE, per germline. This CDR3 is built from 14 residues. The chain's CDR3 is CASSLYFGHQPQHF. CDR3 DNA sequence: TGTGCCAGCAGCTTGTATTTCGGCCATCAGCCCCAGCATTTT.

This clone was counted a few times. The chain recombines TRBV11-2 with TRBJ2-7; 7 nucleotides match TRBD2. Trimming removed 1 base from V and 5 bases from J; junction bases left unmatched: 8. CDR1 is SGHAT, CDR2 FQNNGV, per germline. The CDR3 runs 15 residues. The CDR3 sequence: CASSLGSREKDEQYF. In DNA form, the CDR3 reads TGTGCCAGCAGCTTAGGCTCGCGGGAGAAGGACGAGCAGTACTTC.

For the CDR3, the DNA is TGTGCCAGCAGTGAAGTGTGGGTACGGGAGACCCAGTACTTC. It codes for CASSEVWVRETQYF. The chain links TRBV6-1 to TRBJ2-5; D is unclear. The V gene's germline CDR1 is MNHNS and CDR2 SASEGT. This CDR3 is 14 amino acids long. V was clipped by 1 base and J by 5 bases, with 11 bases between them.

This chain connects TRBV19 to TRBJ2-1; no clear D gene. Trimming removed 3 bases from V and 6 bases from J, with 9 bases in between. Looked up from germline, CDR1 is LNHDA and CDR2 is SQIVND (reference sequence). The CDR3 contains 13 residues. The CDR3 DNA is TGTGCCAGTAGTATGCTCCTAGTCAATGAGCAGTTCTTC. It translates to CASSMLLVNEQFF.

The chain joins TRBV9 to TRBJ1-2; weak D call: TRBD1 (6 bases). V lost 4 bases and J 3 bases, leaving 13 bases between the germline ends. This CDR3 contains 14 residues. In germline, CDR1 is SGDLS, CDR2 YYNGEE. The CDR3 is CASSTTGLDYGYTF. CDR3 DNA sequence: TGTGCCAGCAGCACCACAGGGTTGGACTATGGCTACACCTTC.

This chain connects TRBV13 to TRBJ1-2; D is ambiguous. CDR1 PRHDT and CDR2 FYEKMQ come from the germline V gene (reference sequence). The CDR3 extends over 13 amino acids. V lost 0 bases, J lost 5 bases, and 7 bases lay in between. The CDR3 DNA follows: TGTGCCAGCAGCTTAGGACAGAGATATGGCTACACCTTC. Amino acids: CASSLGQRYGYTF.

The chain couples TRBV28 to TRBJ1-5; D uncertain. V lost 10 bases, J lost 4 bases, and 11 bases lay in between. The CDR3 covers 12 residues. Germline assignment: CDR1 MDHEN and CDR2 SYDVKM. The CDR3 coding sequence is TGTGCCACCAGAGACGGAAATCAGCCCCAGCATTTT. The encoded protein is CATRDGNQPQHF. Filled out from reference TRBV28 and TRBJ1-5, the complete variable domain reads DVKVTQSSRYLVKRTGEKVFLECVQDMDHENMFWYRQDPGLGLRLIYFSYDVKMKEKGDIPEGYSVSREKKERFSLILESASTNQTSMYLCATRDGNQPQHFGDGTRLSIL.

The chain is built from TRBV21-1 and TRBJ1-5; whether TRBD1, the table's D call, matches the DNA was not checked. TRBV21-1 is a pseudogene. There are 17 residues in the CDR3. The CDR3 spells CASSIKPRTGSHQPQHF. The CDR3 nucleotides read TGTGCCAGCAGCATTAAGCCCCGGACAGGGAGCCATCAGCCCCAGCATTTT.

The rearrangement links TRBV7-2 to TRBJ1-2; D perhaps matches TRBD1 (5 bases). V was clipped by 2 bases and J by 5 bases, with 18 bases between them. Germline values: CDR1 SGHTA, CDR2 FQGNSA. This CDR3 spans 16 amino acids. DNA for the CDR3: TGTGCCAGCAGCTTAAATGCTTGGCAGGGAGGTTATGGCTACACCTTC. Protein sequence: CASSLNAWQGGYGYTF.